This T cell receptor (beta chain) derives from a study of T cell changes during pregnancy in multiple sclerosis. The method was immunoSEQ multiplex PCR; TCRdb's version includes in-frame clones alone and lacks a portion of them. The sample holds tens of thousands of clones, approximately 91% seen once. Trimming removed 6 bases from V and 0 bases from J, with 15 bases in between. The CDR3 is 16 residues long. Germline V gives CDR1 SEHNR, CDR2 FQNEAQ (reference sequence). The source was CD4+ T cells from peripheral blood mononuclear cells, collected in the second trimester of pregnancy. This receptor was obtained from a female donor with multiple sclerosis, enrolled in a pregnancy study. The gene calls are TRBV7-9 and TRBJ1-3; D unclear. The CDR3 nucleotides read TGTGCCAGCAGACATCCCAGCGGAGGCTCTGGAAACACCATATATTTT. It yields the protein CASRHPSGGSGNTIYF.